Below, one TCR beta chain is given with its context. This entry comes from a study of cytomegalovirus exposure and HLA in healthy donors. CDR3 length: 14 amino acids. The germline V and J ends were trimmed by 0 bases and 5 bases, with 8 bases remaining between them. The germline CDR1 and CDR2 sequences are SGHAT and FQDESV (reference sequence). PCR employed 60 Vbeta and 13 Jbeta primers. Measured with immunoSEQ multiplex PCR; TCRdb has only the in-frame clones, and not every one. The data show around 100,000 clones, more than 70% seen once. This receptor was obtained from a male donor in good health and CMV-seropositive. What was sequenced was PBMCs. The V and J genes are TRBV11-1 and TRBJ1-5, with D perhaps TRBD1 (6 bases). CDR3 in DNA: TGTGCCAGCAGCTTAGCGGCAGGGGATCAGCCCCAGCATTTT. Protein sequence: CASSLAAGDQPQHF.